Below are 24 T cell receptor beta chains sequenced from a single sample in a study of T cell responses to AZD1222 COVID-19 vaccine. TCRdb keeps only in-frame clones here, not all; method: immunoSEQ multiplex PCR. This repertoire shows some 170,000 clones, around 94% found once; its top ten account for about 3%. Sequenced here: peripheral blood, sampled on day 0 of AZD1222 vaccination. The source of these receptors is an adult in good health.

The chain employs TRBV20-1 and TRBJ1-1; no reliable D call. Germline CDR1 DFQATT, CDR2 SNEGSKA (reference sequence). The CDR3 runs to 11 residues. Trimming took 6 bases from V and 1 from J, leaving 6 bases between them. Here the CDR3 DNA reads TGCAGTGCGAAACCGAACACTGAAGCTTTCTTT. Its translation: CSAKPNTEAFF.

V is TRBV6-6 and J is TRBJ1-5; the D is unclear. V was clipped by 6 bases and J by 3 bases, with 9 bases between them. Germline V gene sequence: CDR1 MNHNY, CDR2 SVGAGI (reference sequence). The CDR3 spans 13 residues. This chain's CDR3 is CASSPTDNQPQHF. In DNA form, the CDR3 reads TGTGCCAGCAGCCCAACTGACAATCAGCCCCAGCATTTT.

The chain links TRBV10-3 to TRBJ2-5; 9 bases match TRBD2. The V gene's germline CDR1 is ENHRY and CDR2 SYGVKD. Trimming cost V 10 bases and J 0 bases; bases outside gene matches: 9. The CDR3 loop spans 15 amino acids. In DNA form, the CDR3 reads TGTGCCACGGGTGTTATAGCGGGAGACCAAGAGACCCAGTACTTC. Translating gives CATGVIAGDQETQYF.

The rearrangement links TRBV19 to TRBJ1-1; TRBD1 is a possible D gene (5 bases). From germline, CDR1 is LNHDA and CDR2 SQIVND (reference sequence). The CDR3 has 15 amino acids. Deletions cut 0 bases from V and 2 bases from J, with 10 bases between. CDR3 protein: CASSIEPGRNTEAFF. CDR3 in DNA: TGTGCCAGTAGTATAGAGCCAGGGCGAAACACTGAAGCTTTCTTT.

The CDR3 region has the DNA TGTGCCAGCAGCAGACTAGCGGAGAGCTCCTACGAGCAGTACTTC. Its translation is CASSRLAESSYEQYF. The chain has TRBV13 and TRBJ2-7; 9 bases map to TRBD2. Unmatched junction bases numbered 5, after V lost 5 bases and J lost 0 bases. The germline gives CDR1 PRHDT, CDR2 FYEKMQ (reference sequence). This CDR3 is built from 15 residues.

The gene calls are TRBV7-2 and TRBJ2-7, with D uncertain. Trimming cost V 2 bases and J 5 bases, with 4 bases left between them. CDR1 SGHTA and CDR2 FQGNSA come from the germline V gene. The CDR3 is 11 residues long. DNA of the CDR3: TGTGCCAGCAGCTTATACCACGAGCAGTACTTC. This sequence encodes CASSLYHEQYF.

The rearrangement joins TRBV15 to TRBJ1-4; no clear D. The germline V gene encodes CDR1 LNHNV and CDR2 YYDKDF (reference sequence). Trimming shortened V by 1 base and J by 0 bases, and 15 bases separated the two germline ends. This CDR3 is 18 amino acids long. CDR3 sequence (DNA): TGTGCCACCAGCAGAGGGGAGTGGGAACTTGCAACTAATGAAAAACTGTTTTTT. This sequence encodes CATSRGEWELATNEKLFF.

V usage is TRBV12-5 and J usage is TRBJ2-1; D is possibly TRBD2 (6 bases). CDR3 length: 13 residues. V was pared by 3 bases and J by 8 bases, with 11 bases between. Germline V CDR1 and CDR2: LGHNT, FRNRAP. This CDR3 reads CASGFGGADEQFF. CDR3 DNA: TGTGCTAGTGGTTTCGGAGGGGCGGATGAGCAGTTCTTC.

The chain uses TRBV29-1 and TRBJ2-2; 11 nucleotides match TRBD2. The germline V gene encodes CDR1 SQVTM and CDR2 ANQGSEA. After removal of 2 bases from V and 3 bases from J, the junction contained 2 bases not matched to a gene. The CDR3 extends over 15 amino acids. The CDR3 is CSVELAGGHTGELFF. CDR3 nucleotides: TGCAGCGTTGAACTAGCGGGAGGTCACACCGGGGAGCTGTTTTTT.

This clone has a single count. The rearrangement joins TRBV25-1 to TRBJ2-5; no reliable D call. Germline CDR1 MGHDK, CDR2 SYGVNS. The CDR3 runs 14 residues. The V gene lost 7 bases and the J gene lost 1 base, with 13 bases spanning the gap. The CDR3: CASTTGPFQETQYF. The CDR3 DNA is TGTGCCAGCACCACCGGACCTTTCCAAGAGACCCAGTACTTC.

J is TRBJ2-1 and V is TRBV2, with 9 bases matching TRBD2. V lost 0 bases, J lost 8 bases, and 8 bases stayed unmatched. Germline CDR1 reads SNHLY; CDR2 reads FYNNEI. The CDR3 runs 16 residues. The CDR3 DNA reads TGTGCCAGCAGTGAAGCGGGGGCGGGAGGGCCCGATGAGCAGTTCTTC. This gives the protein CASSEAGAGGPDEQFF. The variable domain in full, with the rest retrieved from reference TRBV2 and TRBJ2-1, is EPEVTQTPSHQVTQMGQEVILRCVPISNHLYFYWYRQILGQKVEFLVSFYNNEISEKSEIFDDQFSVERPDGSNFTLKIRSTKLEDSAMYFCASSEAGAGGPDEQFFGPGTRLTVL.

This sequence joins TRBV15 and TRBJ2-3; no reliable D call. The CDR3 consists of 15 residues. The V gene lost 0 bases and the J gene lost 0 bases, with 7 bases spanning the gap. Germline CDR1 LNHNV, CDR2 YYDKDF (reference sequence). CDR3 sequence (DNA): TGTGCCACCAGCAGAGAGGGCGGTAGCACAGATACGCAGTATTTT. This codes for CATSREGGSTDTQYF.

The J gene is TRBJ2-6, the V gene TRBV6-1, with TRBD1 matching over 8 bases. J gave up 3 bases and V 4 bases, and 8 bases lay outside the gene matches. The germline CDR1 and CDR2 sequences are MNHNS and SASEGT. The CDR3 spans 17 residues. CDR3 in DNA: TGTGCCAGCAGTGTTATGGGACAGGCGGTTGGGGCCAACGTCCTGACTTTC. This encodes CASSVMGQAVGANVLTF.

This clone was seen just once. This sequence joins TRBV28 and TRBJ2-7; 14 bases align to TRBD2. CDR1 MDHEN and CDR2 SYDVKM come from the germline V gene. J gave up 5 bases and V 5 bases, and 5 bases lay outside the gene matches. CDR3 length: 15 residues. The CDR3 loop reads CASSLSGLAGDEQYF. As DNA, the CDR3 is TGTGCCAGCAGTCTTTCGGGACTAGCGGGAGACGAGCAGTACTTC.

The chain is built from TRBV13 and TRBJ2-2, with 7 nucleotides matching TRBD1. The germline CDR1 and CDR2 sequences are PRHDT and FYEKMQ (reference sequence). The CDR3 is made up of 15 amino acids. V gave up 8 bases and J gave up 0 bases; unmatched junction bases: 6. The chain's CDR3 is CASLDRTSNTGELFF. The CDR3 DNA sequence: TGTGCCAGCTTGGACAGGACATCGAACACCGGGGAGCTGTTTTTT.

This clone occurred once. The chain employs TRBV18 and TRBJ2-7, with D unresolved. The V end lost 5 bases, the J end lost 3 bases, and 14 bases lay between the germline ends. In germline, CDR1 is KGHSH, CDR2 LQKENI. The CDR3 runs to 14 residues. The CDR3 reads CASSESTTDYEQYF. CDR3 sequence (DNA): TGTGCCAGCTCAGAGAGCACTACAGACTACGAGCAGTACTTC.

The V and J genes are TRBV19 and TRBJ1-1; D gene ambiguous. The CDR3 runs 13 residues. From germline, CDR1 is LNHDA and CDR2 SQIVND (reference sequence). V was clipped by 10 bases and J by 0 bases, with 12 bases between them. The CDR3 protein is CATEAGMNTEAFF. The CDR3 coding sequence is TGTGCCACCGAGGCGGGGATGAACACTGAAGCTTTCTTT. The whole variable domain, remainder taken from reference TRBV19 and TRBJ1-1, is DGGITQSPKYLFRKEGQNVTLSCEQNLNHDAMYWYRQDPGQGLRLIYYSQIVNDFQKGDIAEGYSVSREKKESFPLTVTSAQKNPTAFYLCATEAGMNTEAFFGQGTRLTVV.

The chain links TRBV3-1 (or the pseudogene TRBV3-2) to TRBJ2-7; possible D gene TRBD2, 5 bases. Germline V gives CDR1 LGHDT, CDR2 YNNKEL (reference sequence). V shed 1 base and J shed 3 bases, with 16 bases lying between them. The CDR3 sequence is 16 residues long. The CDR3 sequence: CASSQGEIRTNYEQYF. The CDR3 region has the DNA TGTGCCAGCAGCCAAGGGGAGATCCGAACTAACTACGAGCAGTACTTC.

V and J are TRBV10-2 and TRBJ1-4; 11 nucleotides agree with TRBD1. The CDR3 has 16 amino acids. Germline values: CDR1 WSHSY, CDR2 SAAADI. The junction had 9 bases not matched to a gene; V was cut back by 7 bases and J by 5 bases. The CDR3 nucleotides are TGCGCCAGCACCCCGGACAGGGGGCAAATGAATGAAAAACTGTTTTTT. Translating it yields CASTPDRGQMNEKLFF.

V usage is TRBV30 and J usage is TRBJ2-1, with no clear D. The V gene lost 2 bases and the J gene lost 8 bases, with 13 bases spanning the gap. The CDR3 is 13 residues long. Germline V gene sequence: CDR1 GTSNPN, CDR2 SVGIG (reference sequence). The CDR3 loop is CAWSLYNRDEQFF. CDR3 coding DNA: TGTGCCTGGAGTTTATATAATCGGGATGAGCAGTTCTTC. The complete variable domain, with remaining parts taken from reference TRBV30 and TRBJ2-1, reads SQTIHQWPATLVQPVGSPLSLECTVEGTSNPNLYWYRQAAGRGLQLLFYSVGIGQISSEVPQNLSASRPQDRQFILSSKKLLLSDSGFYLCAWSLYNRDEQFFGPGTRLTVL.

The CDR3 region is CAWSGGGGYTF. The CDR3 DNA is TGTGCCTGGAGCGGCGGGGGTGGCTACACCTTC. The chain recombines TRBV30 with TRBJ1-2, with D possibly matching TRBD1 (5 bases). The V gene's germline CDR1 is GTSNPN and CDR2 SVGIG (reference sequence). V was cut by 3 bases and J by 7 bases, with 9 bases left in between. The CDR3 has 11 amino acids. Together with reference TRBV30 and TRBJ1-2, the CDR3 gives the full variable domain: SQTIHQWPATLVQPVGSPLSLECTVEGTSNPNLYWYRQAAGRGLQLLFYSVGIGQISSEVPQNLSASRPQDRQFILSSKKLLLSDSGFYLCAWSGGGGYTFGSGTRLTVV.

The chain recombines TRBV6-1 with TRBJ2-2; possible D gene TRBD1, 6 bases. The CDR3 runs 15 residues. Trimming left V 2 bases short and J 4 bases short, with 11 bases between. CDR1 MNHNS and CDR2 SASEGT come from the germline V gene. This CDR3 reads CASSETQGPTGELFF. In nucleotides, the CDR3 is TGTGCCAGCAGTGAAACCCAGGGGCCCACCGGGGAGCTGTTTTTT.

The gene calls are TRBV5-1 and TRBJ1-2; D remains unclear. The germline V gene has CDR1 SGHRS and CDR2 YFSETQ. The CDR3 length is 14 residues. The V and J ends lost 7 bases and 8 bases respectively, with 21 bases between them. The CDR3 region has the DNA TGCGCCAGCCAACCCTCGGAAGGAATGGGGGGCTACACCTTC. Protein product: CASQPSEGMGGYTF.

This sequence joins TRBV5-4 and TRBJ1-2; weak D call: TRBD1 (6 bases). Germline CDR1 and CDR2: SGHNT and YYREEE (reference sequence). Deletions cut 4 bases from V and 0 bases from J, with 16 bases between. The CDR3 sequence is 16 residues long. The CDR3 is CASSSVRDTANYGYTF. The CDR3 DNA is TGTGCCAGCAGCAGCGTCCGGGACACAGCTAACTATGGCTACACCTTC.